These T cell receptor beta chains were read from a single sample in a study of response to subunit inactivated influenza vaccine. In TCRdb, the RT-PCR reads were re-called with MiXCR into one record per CDR3 protein. Of over 400,000 distinct CDR3 sequences in the sample, roughly 11% were seen once. The source was PBMCs from blood, collected 45 days after vaccination. All receptors come from a man aged 45-60 years who received an inactivated influenza vaccine. Both conserved end residues are part of each CDR3. A D gene is named only where the DNA matches it firmly. Clone sizes are given selectively: once, few, many, or a class where the clone is expanded.

J | D | V | size | length | CDR3 | DNA
TRBJ1-1 | - | TRBV12-3/TRBV12-4 | many | 14 | CASSTSAAHSEAFF | TGTGCCAGCAGTACCTCGGCAGCCCACAGTGAAGCTTTCTTT
TRBJ2-7 | - | TRBV4-3 | - | 13 | CASSQVLAREQYF | TGCGCCAGCAGCCAAGTGCTAGCGAGGGAGCAGTACTTC
TRBJ2-7 | - | TRBV4-1 | - | 15 | CASSQLLGALGSQYF | TGCGCCAGCAGCCAACTCCTCGGGGCACTCGGGTCGCAGTACTTC
TRBJ1-2 | - | TRBV5-1 | many | 15 | CASRRTGNTAYGYTF | TGCGCCAGCAGACGAACAGGGAACACCGCCTATGGCTACACCTTC
TRBJ2-2 | TRBD2 | TRBV10-3 | - | 14 | CAAGRGINTGELFF | TGTGCCGCCGGGCGGGGGATTAACACCGGGGAGCTGTTTTTT
TRBJ1-2 | - | TRBV4-2 | many | 11 | CASSQGDGYTF | TGTGCCAGCAGCCAAGGCGATGGCTACACCTTC
TRBJ2-1 | - | TRBV20-1 | - | 14 | CSARRGGDYNEQFF | TGCAGTGCTAGACGGGGCGGGGACTACAATGAGCAGTTCTTC
TRBJ1-5 | - | TRBV9 | - | 15 | CASSVGSTGNQPQHF | TGTGCCAGCAGCGTAGGATCGACAGGTAATCAGCCCCAGCATTTT
TRBJ2-7 | TRBD2 | TRBV5-1 | few | 15 | CASSLGSGGLGEQYF | TGCGCCAGCAGCTTGGGCTCGGGGGGACTTGGCGAGCAGTACTTC
TRBJ1-3 | - | TRBV7-6 | many | 18 | CASSPTLGRFSSGNTIYF | TGTGCCAGCAGCCCGACTCTGGGGCGCTTCTCCTCTGGAAACACCATATATTTT
TRBJ2-2 | TRBD2 | TRBV7-7 | many | 16 | CASSFGGTSEAGELFF | TGTGCCAGCAGCTTTGGGGGGACTAGCGAGGCCGGGGAGCTGTTTTTT
TRBJ1-1 | - | TRBV7-9 | few | 16 | CASIAYIGQKNTEAFF | TGTGCCTCCATTGCTTATATAGGTCAAAAGAACACTGAAGCTTTCTTT
TRBJ2-1 | TRBD1 | TRBV20-1 | - | 16 | CSARDRDRGTYNEQFF | TGCAGTGCTAGAGATCGAGACAGGGGTACCTACAATGAGCAGTTCTTC
TRBJ2-1 | TRBD1 | TRBV7-9 | many | 15 | CASSFPGQSYNEQFF | TGTGCCAGCAGCTTCCCGGGACAGTCCTACAATGAGCAGTTCTTC
TRBJ2-7 | - | TRBV10-1 | - | 18 | CASSECGGDSGYPYEQYF | TGCGCCAGCAGTGAGTGTGGGGGAGACAGCGGGTACCCCTACGAGCAGTACTTC
TRBJ2-7 | - | TRBV20-1 | few | 13 | CSARRDGSYEQYF | TGCAGTGCTAGAAGGGACGGGTCCTACGAGCAGTACTTC
TRBJ1-1 | - | TRBV7-6 | - | 12 | CASSPTWGEAFF | TGTGCCAGCAGCCCAACCTGGGGGGAAGCTTTCTTT
TRBJ1-1 | - | TRBV7-2 | - | 16 | CASSSSDSGVNTEAFF | TGTGCCAGCAGCTCGAGTGACTCAGGGGTGAACACTGAAGCTTTCTTT
TRBJ2-6 | - | TRBV5-1 | many | 15 | CASSLGRAGANVLTF | TGCGCCAGCAGCTTGGGAAGGGCCGGGGCCAACGTCCTGACTTTC
TRBJ2-4 | - | TRBV15 | few | 14 | CATSRVSAKNIQYF | TGTGCCACCAGCAGAGTATCGGCCAAAAACATTCAGTACTTC
TRBJ2-1 | - | TRBV15 | - | 15 | CATSGRDSSYNEQFF | TGTGCCACCAGCGGCAGGGATAGCTCCTACAATGAGCAGTTCTTC
TRBJ2-5 | TRBD2 | TRBV28 | few | 15 | CASRSTSGPQETQYF | TGTGCCAGCAGGTCTACTAGCGGACCCCAAGAGACCCAGTACTTC
TRBJ2-3 | - | TRBV12-3/TRBV12-4 | - | 12 | CASRGYTDTQYF | TGTGCCAGCAGAGGGTATACAGATACGCAGTATTTT
TRBJ2-3 | TRBD2 | TRBV5-1 | many | 17 | CASSLFLAGGNTDTQYF | TGCGCCAGCAGCTTGTTTCTAGCGGGGGGCAATACAGATACGCAGTATTTT
TRBJ2-5 | - | TRBV12-3/TRBV12-4 | few | 16 | CASTLPGKTKPQTQYF | TGTGCCAGCACCCTCCCGGGAAAAACGAAGCCCCAGACCCAGTACTTC
TRBJ2-3 | TRBD1 | TRBV20-1 | - | 13 | CSAPYQGADTQYF | TGCAGTGCACCTTATCAGGGGGCAGATACGCAGTATTTT
TRBJ2-1 | TRBD1 | TRBV6-2/TRBV6-3 | few | 15 | CASRPGTGGYNEQFF | TGTGCCAGCCGCCCCGGGACAGGGGGCTACAATGAGCAGTTCTTC
TRBJ2-3 | TRBD2 | TRBV11-2 | - | 18 | CASSLVRWPGLDKVTLYF | TGTGCCAGCAGCTTAGTAAGATGGCCGGGACTAGATAAGGTTACGCTGTATTTT
TRBJ2-3 | - | TRBV4-3 | - | 15 | CASSQDPGRPDTQYF | TGCGCCAGCAGCCAAGATCCTGGTCGCCCAGATACGCAGTATTTT
TRBJ1-5 | TRBD1 | TRBV12-3/TRBV12-4 | few | 12 | CASSFQGGRQHF | TGTGCCAGCAGTTTTCAGGGGGGGCGGCAGCATTTT
TRBJ1-1 | - | TRBV18 | few | 15 | CASSPLGQMNTEAFF | TGTGCCAGCTCACCACTAGGGCAAATGAACACTGAAGCTTTCTTT
TRBJ2-7 | - | TRBV15 | - | 15 | CATSNPGASSLEQYF | TGTGCCACCAGCAACCCCGGGGCCAGTAGCCTCGAGCAGTACTTC
TRBJ2-3 | - | TRBV6-1 | many | 10 | CASSAGTTYF | TGTGCCAGCAGTGCCGGGACCACCTATTTT
TRBJ2-2 | - | TRBV30 | many | 19 | CAWSVWAYMGQANTGELFF | TGTGCCTGGAGTGTATGGGCCTACATGGGACAAGCGAACACCGGGGAGCTGTTTTTT
TRBJ2-3 | TRBD1 | TRBV6-1 | - | 15 | CASSRYRDRRDTQYF | TGTGCCAGCAGTAGATACCGGGACAGGAGAGATACGCAGTATTTT
TRBJ2-7 | - | TRBV3-1 | - | 16 | CASSSGGQASSYEQYF | TGTGCCAGCTCCTCTGGGGGTCAAGCCTCTTCCTACGAGCAGTACTTC
TRBJ2-7 | - | TRBV5-1 | few | 14 | CASSLVWTDYEQYF | TGCGCCAGCAGCTTGGTCTGGACAGACTACGAGCAGTACTTC
TRBJ2-1 | TRBD2 | TRBV12-3/TRBV12-4 | - | 15 | CASSPSGGLHNEQFF | TGTGCCAGCAGCCCTTCGGGGGGGCTGCACAATGAGCAGTTCTTC
TRBJ1-6 | - | TRBV7-2 | - | 17 | CASSHSGGPRRNSPLHF | TGTGCCAGCAGCCACTCGGGGGGCCCCAGAAGGAATTCACCCCTCCACTTT
TRBJ2-1 | - | TRBV2 | few | 17 | CASSEGQIMSSYNEQFF | TGTGCCAGCAGTGAGGGACAAATTATGAGCTCCTACAATGAGCAGTTCTTC
TRBJ2-1 | TRBD2 | TRBV12-3/TRBV12-4 | many | 16 | CASRPGLADTYNEQFF | TGTGCCAGCAGACCCGGACTAGCGGACACCTACAATGAGCAGTTCTTC